Sequencing of this T cell receptor beta chain was carried out in a study of T cell repertoires and HLA-DP antigens (dated by TCRdb to about 2018). About the full investigation: The study used an in vitro model of CD4+ T cell alloreactivity in which transduced HeLa cells presented allogeneic HLA-DP. Compared with self, one alloantigen differed at one amino acid in the peptide-binding groove and the other differed at some 11, modelling structurally similar versus dissimilar alloantigens. Of the three donors, two were male and one was female, and their ages ranged from the 18-to-29 age band up to the 60-to-69 age band. Paper-wide results and their limitations: Clones undetected before culture had an average cumulative frequency of roughly 35% against one allele versus approximately 50% against the other. Naive and memory CD4+ repertoires were not analysed separately. Limitations included only a few donors, a non-physiological HeLa antigen-presenting system, and the use of total CD4+ responder cells.

A word on this clone: Qualities for individual bases were not recorded, and no much larger clone is one base off.

TCRB CDR3 regions were amplified with the immunoSEQ multiplex PCR using forward primers for 54 TRBV segments and reverse primers for 13 TRBJ segments. Cultured samples were sequenced at survey resolution with a target of 60,000 T cell genomes. Sequencing of the amplicons was done on an Illumina HiSeq System, giving 87 bp reads that spanned the CDR3. The authors' pipeline ran thus. PCR and sequencing errors in the reads were corrected, and alignment to IMGT reference sequences was used to define CDR3 regions. Template and unique rearrangement counts were estimated using synthetic template pools. Clonality was calculated as 1 minus Pielou's evenness. The Daley-Smith estimator was used to estimate richness. Morisita's index was used to measure repertoire overlap. A clone counted as low-abundance if it appeared in cultured samples but went undetected in the pre-culture repertoire of the same donor. TCRdb stores this immuneACCESS table with in-frame sequences only. Part of the clones is absent; in the studies checked, under half of the shortfall reflects unresolved V genes, and no reason is known for the rest. The V and J calls and clone size were taken over from that table, and D and trimming were inferred from the DNA. The sample table shows thousands of clones, and 74% are seen once. The leading ten clones occupy 45% to 50% of the sample.

CDR1 and CDR2, per the germline V gene, are SGHRS and YFSETQ. CDR3 length: 18 amino acids, cysteine to phenylalanine. Here the CDR3 DNA is all that survives: 54 bases in frame from base 1. Compared with germline, V lacks 4 bases and J lacks 4 bases; bases without a gene match: 19. Following 15 days of expansion, the cultured CD4+ cells were restimulated for about 23 h with HeLa cells expressing the same allogeneic DPB1. To act as antigen-presenting cells, HeLa stimulator cells were retrovirally transduced with HLA-DPA1/DPB1, HLA-DM, invariant chain and CD80. Untouched CD4+ T cells were isolated from Ficoll-separated PBMC through negative selection with magnetic beads, and an average purity of approximately 98% was reached. CD4+ responder cells were cocultured with 100 Gy-irradiated HeLa cells at a 3:1 ratio in medium containing around 50 U/mL IL-2 and roughly 10% human AB serum. Using magnetic beads, untouched CD4+ T cells were isolated from Ficoll-separated PBMC at about 97.7% purity, with only negligible CD8+ contamination. Peripheral blood mononuclear cells came from the buffy coats of three healthy blood donors, who served as the study's donors. Each of the three donors was CMV seronegative. Genomic DNA was extracted with the DNeasy Blood & Tissue Kit.

Source material: CD137- CD4+ T cells from cultured PBMCs. The source of this sequence is a man aged 50 or older in good health and CMV-seronegative. The chain was built from TRBV5-1 and TRBJ1-2, with 7 bases aligning to TRBD1. Here the CDR3 is given as CASSPGTELVVARYGYTF. The DNA sequence reads TGCGCCAGCAGCCCCGGGACAGAGTTAGTAGTGGCTCGCTATGGCTACACCTTC. The variable domain in full, with residues beyond the CDR3 obtained from the reference TRBV5-1 and TRBJ1-2 genes, is KAGVTQTPRYLIKTRGQQVTLSCSPISGHRSVSWYQQTPGQGLQFLFEYFSETQRNKGNFPGRFSGRQFSNSRSEMNVSTLELGDSALYLCASSPGTELVVARYGYTFGSGTRLTVV.